These 14 T cell receptor beta chains were all obtained from the same sample, sequenced in a study of cytomegalovirus exposure and HLA in healthy donors. Some clones are missing from TCRdb's copy, which holds only in-frame ones; the method was immunoSEQ multiplex PCR. The table records roughly 200,000 clones, around 81% of them present only once. What was sequenced was PBMCs. The receptors come from a woman aged 18-29 years in good health and CMV-seropositive.

The CDR3 loop is CASSLMLTGGGEEQYF. For the CDR3, the DNA is TGCGCCAGCAGCTTGATGTTGACAGGGGGTGGTGAAGAGCAGTACTTC. The chain is built from TRBV5-1 and TRBJ2-7; TRBD1 aligns across 9 bases. CDR3 size: 16 residues. The V gene end was trimmed by 1 base and the J gene end by 7 bases; junction bases not matched to a gene: 12. Germline loops: CDR1 SGHRS, CDR2 YFSETQ.

The CDR3 DNA is TGTGCCAGCAACGAAGGGGGGGATTTCGAGCCCCAGCATTTT. Its protein is CASNEGGDFEPQHF. The rearrangement uses TRBV2 and TRBJ1-5, with D perhaps matching TRBD1 (6 bases). Trimming left V 7 bases short and J 8 bases short, with 18 bases between. In germline, CDR1 is SNHLY, CDR2 FYNNEI. The CDR3 is made up of 14 amino acids.

This chain joins TRBV4-3 and TRBJ2-1; 8 bases match TRBD2. The V segment lost 1 base and the J segment 7 bases; nucleotides outside the gene matches: 6. Germline V gene sequence: CDR1 LGHNA, CDR2 YSLEER. The CDR3 is made up of 15 amino acids. The CDR3 nucleotides read TGCGCCAGCAGCCAAGTTTTAGCGGGACTTAATGAGCAGTTCTTC. Its protein product is CASSQVLAGLNEQFF.

V gene TRBV18 combines with J gene TRBJ2-5; D perhaps matches TRBD2 (5 bases). V was pared by 4 bases and J by 5 bases, with 11 bases between. Germline CDR1 KGHSH, CDR2 LQKENI. The CDR3 length is 13 residues. CDR3 DNA sequence: TGTGCCAGCTCACGGGAGCATGGGGAGACCCAGTACTTC. Residues: CASSREHGETQYF.

The rearrangement uses TRBV14 and TRBJ1-1, with a possible D match to TRBD1 (6 bases). V lost 4 bases and J lost 6, with 18 bases in between. The germline V gene encodes CDR1 SGHDN and CDR2 FVKESK. The CDR3 is 15 residues long. CDR3 coding DNA: TGTGCCAGCAGCCGTACAGGGCCACTGCCGTCTGAAGCTTTCTTT. This gives the protein CASSRTGPLPSEAFF.

The J gene is TRBJ2-5, the V gene TRBV6-1; no clear D. Trimming stripped 1 base from V and 6 bases from J, with 12 bases between. The CDR3 extends over 14 amino acids. The germline V gene has CDR1 MNHNS and CDR2 SASEGT. CDR3 region: CASSEELVLKTQYF. CDR3 DNA: TGTGCCAGCAGTGAAGAATTGGTTCTAAAGACCCAGTACTTC.

This chain uses TRBV2 with TRBJ2-5; 16 bases are a match to TRBD2. V shed 7 bases, J shed 5 bases, and the junction held 7 bases outside the gene matches. Germline V gives CDR1 SNHLY, CDR2 FYNNEI. The CDR3 contains 16 residues. CDR3 DNA sequence: TGTGCCAGCATCCTGGGACTAGCGGGGGGGCTTGAGACCCAGTACTTC. This translates into CASILGLAGGLETQYF. The full variable domain, in which reference TRBV2 and TRBJ2-5 provide the parts outside the CDR3, is EPEVTQTPSHQVTQMGQEVILRCVPISNHLYFYWYRQILGQKVEFLVSFYNNEISEKSEIFDDQFSVERPDGSNFTLKIRSTKLEDSAMYFCASILGLAGGLETQYFGPGTRLLVL.

The chain is built from TRBV6-1 and TRBJ2-2; 7 bases line up with TRBD2. The V gene end was trimmed by 2 bases and the J gene end by 4 bases; junction bases not matched to a gene: 7. Germline lookup yields CDR1 MNHNS and CDR2 SASEGT. The CDR3 spans 16 residues. The CDR3 DNA follows: TGTGCCAGCAGTGAACTCCCGGGGGGAGTCACCGGGGAGCTGTTTTTT. It yields the protein CASSELPGGVTGELFF.

In its sample, this clone was seen once. This rearrangement joins TRBV7-2 to TRBJ1-1; a possible D gene is TRBD1 (5 bases). V was cut by 3 bases and J by 3 bases, with 14 bases left in between. In germline, CDR1 is SGHTA, CDR2 FQGNSA. This CDR3 is 15 amino acids long. This CDR3 reads CASSLGGRVHTEAFF. CDR3 in DNA: TGTGCCAGCAGCTTGGGGGGAAGGGTACACACTGAAGCTTTCTTT.

This clone was found a few times. The CDR3 nucleotides are TGTGCCAGCAGCACCTGGGTGGCTAGCGGGGGTCTGATCTCCTACGAGCAGTACTTC. Translation gives CASSTWVASGGLISYEQYF. The V and J genes are TRBV5-8 and TRBJ2-7, with 10 bases identical to TRBD2. J was trimmed by 0 bases and V by 4 bases; bases with no gene match: 16. CDR1 is SGHTS, CDR2 YDEGEE, per germline. This CDR3 region has 19 residues.

V and J are TRBV5-6 and TRBJ2-2; D is unclear. The length of the CDR3 is 14 residues. Germline V gene sequence: CDR1 SGHDT, CDR2 YYEEEE. The V and J ends lost 2 bases and 2 bases respectively, with 7 bases between them. CDR3 amino acids: CASSFNTNTGELFF. CDR3 nucleotide sequence: TGTGCCAGCAGCTTTAACACCAACACCGGGGAGCTGTTTTTT. The full variable domain, rest sourced from reference TRBV5-6 and TRBJ2-2, is DAGVTQSPTHLIKTRGQQVTLRCSPKSGHDTVSWYQQALGQGPQFIFQYYEEEERQRGNFPDRFSGHQFPNYSSELNVNALLLGDSALYLCASSFNTNTGELFFGEGSRLTVL.

The chain carries TRBV9 and TRBJ2-2; D ambiguous. Trimming shortened V by 0 bases and J by 2 bases, and 8 bases separated the two germline ends. Germline loops: CDR1 SGDLS, CDR2 YYNGEE. This CDR3 spans 15 amino acids. The CDR3 bases are TGTGCCAGCAGCGTAGTAGCTTCAAACACCGGGGAGCTGTTTTTT. This translates into CASSVVASNTGELFF.

The chain joins TRBV15 to TRBJ2-1, with a possible D match to TRBD1 (6 bases). V lost 5 bases and J lost 9, with 23 bases in between. CDR1 is LNHNV and CDR2 is YYDKDF in the germline V gene (reference sequence). The CDR3 runs 16 residues. The CDR3 DNA reads TGTGCCACCAGCCGGGAAAGGGGGATTAGGAGCGGTGAGCAGTTCTTC. Translated, it gives CATSRERGIRSGEQFF.

This chain connects TRBV9 to TRBJ2-3; 10 bases line up with TRBD2. V lost 4 bases and J lost 4; bases outside the gene matches: 9. This CDR3 comprises 16 residues. The germline V gene encodes CDR1 SGDLS and CDR2 YYNGEE. The CDR3 nucleotides read TGTGCCAGCAGCCGAACCGGGACTAGCGTCCCAGATACGCAGTATTTT. The encoded protein is CASSRTGTSVPDTQYF.